This T cell receptor beta chain was profiled in a study of metastatic and nonmetastatic thyroid tumors (dated by TCRdb to about 2020). Study-wide context: Repertoires were compared across peripheral blood and tumor or nodule tissue samples from malignant and benign thyroid patients.

Receptor amplification or capture employed PCR. Sequencing instrument: Illumina HiSeq 4000. High-throughput sequencing was used to profile the CDR3 region of the TCR beta-chain in every patient. The study's processing was this. The researchers built a classifier to tell apart papillary thyroid cancer patients with distant metastasis, based on CDR3 differences among clinicopathological groups. Repertoire diversity was assessed with the Shannon index, and tumor-blood repertoire similarity with the Morisita-Horn index. TCRdb itself trimmed the public reads at Q25 with fastp, ran MiXCR and retained productive beta chains. The V and J calls come from TCRdb's annotation, not from the publication. The sample table lists under 20,000 clones, about a third of them with a count of one. The ten largest account for roughly a sixth of the sample. To note about this clone: There is no known antigen for this receptor. No base quality information exists; no much larger clone differs at one position.

Before undergoing thyroid surgery, none of the patients had been given any kind of treatment. Using T-cell receptor beta sequencing, the researchers looked back retrospectively at clinical samples from patients, gathered between about 2011 and 2019. The V and J ends are trimmed by 0 bases and 8 bases, leaving 23 bases between them. Its CDR3 holds 17 amino acids, cysteine through phenylalanine. The only DNA kept is the CDR3, 51 bases in frame from the first base. Per the germline V gene, SGDLS is the CDR1 and YYNGEE is the CDR2. What the authors observed across the whole study: In both blood and tumor samples, TCR beta diversity was reported to be significantly higher in malignant tumors than in benign nodules.

In this chain, TRBV9 is recombined with TRBJ1-2, with the D gene uncertain. The sequencing input was tumor tissue. This receptor was taken from a female donor with papillary thyroid cancer or a benign thyroid nodule (not recorded which). Some clones in this sample may be carry-over from other donors' samples. The nucleotide sequence is given as TGTGCCAGCAGCGTAGGTGGTTATGCGGGCCCTCCTAACGGCTACACCTTC. This is translated as CASSVGGYAGPPNGYTF.